This is a list of T cell receptor beta chains from one sample in a study of T cells in Graves' hyperthyroidism and ophthalmopathy. One entry per CDR3 protein, called by TCRdb with MiXCR from the multiplex PCR reads. The data contain 150,000 to 200,000 distinct CDR3 sequences, about a sixth of them singletons. Sequencing was done on a sample of blood. These receptors were taken from a woman aged 45-65 years with Graves' hyperthyroidism. CDR3s include the opening cysteine and the closing phenylalanine or tryptophan. Fields, in order: V gene, J gene, D gene, clone size, CDR3 protein, CDR3 DNA. A D gene is named only where the DNA matches it firmly. Where a row states a size, it is once, few, many or the class of an expanded clone; other rows omit it.

TRBV7-2	TRBJ1-5	NA	few	CASSALGSVYSNQPQHF	TGTGCCAGCAGCGCACTTGGTTCCGTCTATAGCAATCAGCCCCAGCATTTT
TRBV18	TRBJ2-3	TRBD2	NA	CASSPSPPLAASTDTQYF	TGTGCCAGCTCACCCTCACCTCCGCTAGCGGCGAGCACAGATACGCAGTATTTT
TRBV7-9	TRBJ1-3	NA	NA	CASSFFWVNTIYF	TGTGCCAGCAGCTTTTTCTGGGTAAACACCATATATTTT
TRBV7-9	TRBJ2-7	NA	many	CASSISGGRGVYEQYF	TGTGCCAGCAGTATCTCTGGGGGGCGCGGTGTATACGAGCAGTACTTC
TRBV12-3/TRBV12-4	TRBJ2-3	NA	NA	CASRERGALTDTQYF	TGTGCCAGCAGGGAACGCGGGGCCCTCACAGATACGCAGTATTTT
TRBV12-3/TRBV12-4	TRBJ1-6	TRBD1	many	CASSVTGSISPLHF	TGTGCCAGCAGTGTGACAGGGTCTATTTCACCCCTCCACTTT
TRBV28	TRBJ2-5	NA	many	CASSFTGPVETQYF	TGTGCCAGCAGTTTTACAGGACCGGTAGAGACCCAGTACTTC
TRBV7-9	TRBJ2-1	NA	many	CASSLLRTTSRSEQFF	TGTGCCAGCAGCTTATTGAGAACTACCTCCAGAAGTGAGCAGTTCTTC
TRBV12-3/TRBV12-4	TRBJ2-3	TRBD2	many	CASLPGLRLDTQYF	TGTGCCAGCCTTCCGGGACTACGACTAGATACGCAGTATTTT
TRBV5-5	TRBJ1-1	TRBD1	many	CASSTGTGGLDTEAFF	TGTGCCAGCAGCACTGGGACAGGGGGCTTAGACACTGAAGCTTTCTTT
TRBV6-9	TRBJ2-3	NA	NA	CASSLSRGSTDTQYF	TGTGCCAGCAGTTTATCAAGGGGGAGCACAGATACGCAGTATTTT
TRBV28	TRBJ2-1	TRBD2	many	CASTPGLARYNEQFF	TGTGCCAGCACCCCGGGACTAGCGAGATACAATGAGCAGTTCTTC